This TCR beta chain emerged from a study of regulatory T cells in long-lasting Graves disease. About the research overall: Recently diagnosed Graves' patients had received antithyroid drugs for under 3 months. Study-wide results and caveats: Whereas roughly 1,000 public clonotypes were shared by new patients, persistent patients shared more, at approximately 2,700. The study found TRBV28, TRBJ1-2 and TRBJ2-5 favored in persistent disease.

CDR1 is KGHDR, CDR2 SFDVKD, per germline. The CDR3 covers 17 residues. The trim removed 4 bases at V and 0 bases at J, leaving 8 bases unmatched. Relying on iRepertoire HTBI primers and Arm-PCR of CDR3 regions, the team built TCR beta libraries. Each CDR3 protein is one row after TCRdb ran MiXCR on the multiplex PCR reads. Here the sample spans roughly 420,000 distinct CDR3 sequences, about a sixth being singletons. The table lists this clonotype with many counts. Its matching antigen is unknown. As to time point: newly diagnosed GD, antithyroid drugs for less than 3 months. The TCR library was made from RNA extracted from PBMCs. This same sample was also taken into another study, of T cells in Graves' hyperthyroidism and ophthalmopathy. As that report states: During a first-round RT-PCR of the TCR CDR3, the HTBI primer set was used.

Sequencing used peripheral blood mononuclear cells (PBMCs), obtained at new diagnosis, from a patient treated with antithyroid drugs. The sequence was obtained from a woman under 30 with Graves disease. The J gene is TRBJ2-1, the V gene TRBV24-1; 7 nucleotides align to TRBD2. CDR3 in DNA: TGTGCCACCAGTGACGCCACACTAGCGAGCTCCTACAATGAGCAGTTCTTC. This translates into CATSDATLASSYNEQFF.